This TCR beta chain was captured in a study of T cells in Graves' hyperthyroidism and ophthalmopathy. This clonotype showed up just a few times. The target antigen is unknown. TCR beta CDR3 region amplification was performed from RNA transcripts. First-round RT-PCR targeting the TCR CDR3 was performed with the HTBI primer set. TCRdb reprocessed the multiplex PCR reads via MiXCR and lists one record per CDR3 protein. The data hold hundreds of thousands of distinct CDR3 sequences, with approximately 15% observed a single time. General study findings and limits: Most expanded thyroid clonotypes above 0.001 recurred in blood.

This CDR3 has 17 amino acids. Germline V lookup: CDR1 SGHAT, CDR2 FQNNGV. Trimming took 7 bases from V and 1 from J; bases not matched to a gene: 10. This chain links TRBV11-2 with TRBJ2-2; 9 positions agree with TRBD1. The clonotype was recovered from a woman aged 18-35 years with Graves' hyperthyroidism. Material for sequencing was blood. CDR3 sequence (DNA): TGTGCCAGCAACTTCCAACAGGGGGCAGTGAACACCGGGGAGCTGTTTTTT. The encoded protein is CASNFQQGAVNTGELFF.